The next 10 T cell receptor beta chains were all read from a single sample in a study of blood T cell repertoires in COVID-19. The method was immunoSEQ multiplex PCR; TCRdb's version includes in-frame clones alone and lacks a portion of them. The data hold hundreds of thousands of clones, with around 86% observed a single time. Material: peripheral blood. The receptor set was obtained from a woman in her thirties who had recovered from COVID-19.

This clone was counted a few times. The chain is built from TRBV20-1 and TRBJ2-7; D perhaps matches TRBD2 (6 bases). This CDR3 is 11 amino acids long. Germline loops: CDR1 DFQATT, CDR2 SNEGSKA (reference sequence). Trimming stripped 3 bases from V and 5 bases from J, with 8 bases between. CDR3 protein: CSARGGNEQYF. Here the CDR3 DNA reads TGCAGTGCTAGGGGGGGTAACGAGCAGTACTTC.

The genes are TRBV5-8 and TRBJ2-5; possibly TRBD2 for D (6 bases). V was pared by 4 bases and J by 2 bases, with 12 bases between. This CDR3 has 14 amino acids. Germline V gene data show CDR1 as SGHTS and CDR2 as YDEGEE. The CDR3 DNA follows: TGTGCCAGCAGCGTCTCTCGGGGGCAAGAGACCCAGTACTTC. This encodes CASSVSRGQETQYF.

The chain joins TRBV6-6 to TRBJ2-4; D is possibly TRBD1 (6 bases). CDR3 size: 14 residues. Germline V lookup: CDR1 MNHNY, CDR2 SVGAGI (reference sequence). V gave up 5 bases and J gave up 1 base, with 9 bases separating them. The CDR3 DNA follows: TGTGCCAGCAGTGACCAGGGGGCCAAAAACATTCAGTACTTC. It is translated as CASSDQGAKNIQYF.

This clone was seen only once. This chain uses TRBV7-6 with TRBJ2-3; TRBD2 agrees at 7 bases. V trimming: 3 bases; J trimming: 0 bases; junction bases outside the gene matches: 6. CDR3 size: 16 residues. Per the germline V gene, CDR1 is SGHVS and CDR2 is FNYEAQ. The CDR3 protein is CASSFGGGASTDTQYF. In nucleotides, the CDR3 is TGTGCCAGCAGCTTCGGGGGAGGGGCTAGCACAGATACGCAGTATTTT.

The V and J genes are TRBV7-8 and TRBJ2-5; TRBD2 might be the D (5 bases). The CDR3 contains 14 residues. With 5 bases removed from V and 5 bases from J, the gap between germline ends came to 15 bases. Germline V gene lookup returns CDR1 SGHVS and CDR2 FQNEAQ. CDR3 nucleotide sequence: TGTGCCAGCAGCCGCGTCGCCCCGGGGGAGACCCAGTACTTC. Protein product: CASSRVAPGETQYF.

This clone occurred once. This rearrangement joins TRBV29-1 to TRBJ2-1; TRBD2 aligns across 8 bases. V trimming: 5 bases; J trimming: 6 bases; junction bases outside the gene matches: 3. CDR3 length: 12 amino acids. Per germline, CDR1 SQVTM and CDR2 ANQGSEA. CDR3 sequence: CSVFTSGNEQFF. The CDR3 DNA follows: TGCAGCGTTTTCACTAGCGGCAATGAGCAGTTCTTC.

The chain carries TRBV27 and TRBJ2-1; 9 bases line up with TRBD1. The V gene end was trimmed by 8 bases and the J gene end by 7 bases; junction bases not matched to a gene: 15. Germline V CDR1 and CDR2: MNHEY, SMNVEV (reference sequence). The CDR3 totals 16 residues. The CDR3 reads CASGTGNSSLSNEQFF. In DNA form, the CDR3 reads TGTGCCAGCGGGACAGGGAATTCGAGCTTGTCGAATGAGCAGTTCTTC.

The rearrangement joins TRBV19 to TRBJ2-7, with TRBD1 as a possible D gene (6 bases). CDR1 is LNHDA and CDR2 is SQIVND in the germline V gene (reference sequence). The V end lost 3 bases, the J end lost 1 base, and 13 bases lay between the germline ends. The CDR3 runs 15 residues. The DNA of the CDR3 is TGTGCCAGTAGTATTGTCGGACAGTCATCCTACGAGCAGTACTTC. Protein: CASSIVGQSSYEQYF.

Of note for this clone: A much more abundant neighbour one base away suggests this may be a read error. V and J are TRBV14 and TRBJ2-3; 9 bases line up with TRBD2. The CDR3 has 14 residues. V trimming: 6 bases; J trimming: 1 base; junction bases outside the gene matches: 2. Germline CDR1 and CDR2: SGHDN and FVKESK. CDR3 region: CASSRTSGTDTQYF. CDR3 nucleotide sequence: TGTGCCAGCAGTCGGACTAGCGGCACAGATACGCAGTATTTT.

The V gene is TRBV7-2, the J gene TRBJ2-1, with 13 bases identical to TRBD2. Losses at the gene ends were 1 base for V and 9 bases for J; bases not matched to a gene: 6. Germline CDR1 and CDR2: SGHTA and FQGNSA. The CDR3 is 16 residues long. As DNA, the CDR3 is TGTGCCAGCAGCTTAGTTGGCGGGACTAGCGGGGCTGAGCAGTTCTTC. Its protein product is CASSLVGGTSGAEQFF.